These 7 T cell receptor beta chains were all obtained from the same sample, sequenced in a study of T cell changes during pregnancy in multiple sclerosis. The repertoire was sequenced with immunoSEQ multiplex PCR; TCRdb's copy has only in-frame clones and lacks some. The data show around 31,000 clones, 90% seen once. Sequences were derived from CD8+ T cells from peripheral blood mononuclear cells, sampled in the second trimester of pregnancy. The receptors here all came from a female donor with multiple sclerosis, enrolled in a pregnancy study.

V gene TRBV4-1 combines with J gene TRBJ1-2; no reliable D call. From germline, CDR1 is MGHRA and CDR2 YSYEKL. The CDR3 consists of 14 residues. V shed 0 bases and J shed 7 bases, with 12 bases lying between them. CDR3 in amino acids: CASSQEILSVGYTF. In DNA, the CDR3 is TGCGCCAGCAGCCAAGAAATCCTCTCGGTTGGCTACACCTTC.

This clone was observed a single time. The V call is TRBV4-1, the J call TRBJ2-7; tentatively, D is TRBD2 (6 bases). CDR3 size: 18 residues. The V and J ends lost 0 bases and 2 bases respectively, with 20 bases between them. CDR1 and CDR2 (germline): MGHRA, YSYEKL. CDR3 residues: CASSQEGSGVRPTYEQYF. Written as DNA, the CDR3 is TGCGCCAGCAGCCAAGAAGGATCGGGAGTCCGCCCTACCTACGAGCAGTACTTC.

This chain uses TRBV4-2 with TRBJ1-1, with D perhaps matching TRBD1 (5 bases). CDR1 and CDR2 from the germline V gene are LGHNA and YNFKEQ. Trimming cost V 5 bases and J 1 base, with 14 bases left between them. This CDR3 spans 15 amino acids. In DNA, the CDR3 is TGTGCCAGCAGCTTGCTAGGGGAGGGGAACACTGAAGCTTTCTTT. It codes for CASSLLGEGNTEAFF.

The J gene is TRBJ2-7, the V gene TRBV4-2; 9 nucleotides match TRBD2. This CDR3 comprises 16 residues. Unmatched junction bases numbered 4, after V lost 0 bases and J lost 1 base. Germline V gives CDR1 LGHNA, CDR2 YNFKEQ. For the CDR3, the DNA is TGTGCCAGCAGCCAAGATGAGCGGGAGGAATCCTACGAGCAGTACTTC. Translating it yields CASSQDEREESYEQYF.

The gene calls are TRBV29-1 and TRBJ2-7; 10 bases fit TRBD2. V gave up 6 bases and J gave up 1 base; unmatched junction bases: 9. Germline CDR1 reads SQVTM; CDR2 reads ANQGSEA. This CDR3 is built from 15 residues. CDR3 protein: CSVEDQGLASYEQYF. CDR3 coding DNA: TGCAGCGTAGAGGATCAGGGACTAGCGTCCTACGAGCAGTACTTC.

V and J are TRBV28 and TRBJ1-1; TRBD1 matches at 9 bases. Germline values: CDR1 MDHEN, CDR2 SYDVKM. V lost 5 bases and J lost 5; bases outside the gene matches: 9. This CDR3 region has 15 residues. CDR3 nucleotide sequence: TGTGCCAGCAGTACTCCGGACAGGGGTTTTACTGAAGCTTTCTTT. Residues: CASSTPDRGFTEAFF. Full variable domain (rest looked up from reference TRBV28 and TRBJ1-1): DVKVTQSSRYLVKRTGEKVFLECVQDMDHENMFWYRQDPGLGLRLIYFSYDVKMKEKGDIPEGYSVSREKKERFSLILESASTNQTSMYLCASSTPDRGFTEAFFGQGTRLTVV.

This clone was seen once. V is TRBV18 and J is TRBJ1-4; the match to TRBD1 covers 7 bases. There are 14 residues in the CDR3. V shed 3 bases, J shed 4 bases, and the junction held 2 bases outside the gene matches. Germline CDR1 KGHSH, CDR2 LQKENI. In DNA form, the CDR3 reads TGTGCCAGCTCACCGGCAGGGGGTAATGAAAAACTGTTTTTT. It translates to CASSPAGGNEKLFF.